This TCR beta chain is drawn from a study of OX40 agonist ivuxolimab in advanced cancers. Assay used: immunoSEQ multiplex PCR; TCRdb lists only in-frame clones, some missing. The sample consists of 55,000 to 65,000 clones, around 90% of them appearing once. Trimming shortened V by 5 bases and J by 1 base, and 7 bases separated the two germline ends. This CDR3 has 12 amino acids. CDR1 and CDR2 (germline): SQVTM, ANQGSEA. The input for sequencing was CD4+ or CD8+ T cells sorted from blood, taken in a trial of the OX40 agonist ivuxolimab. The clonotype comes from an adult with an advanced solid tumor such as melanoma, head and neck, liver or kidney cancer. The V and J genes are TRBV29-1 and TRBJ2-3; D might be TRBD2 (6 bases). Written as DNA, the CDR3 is TGCAGCGTTTCGGGGGGCACAGATACGCAGTATTTT. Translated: CSVSGGTDTQYF.